Listed below are T cell receptor beta chains from one sample, sequenced in a study of blood T cell repertoires in COVID-19. Sequencing was performed with immunoSEQ multiplex PCR; in TCRdb, only in-frame clones are kept and a portion is missing. This table holds some 90,000 clones, approximately 82% found once. Specimen: peripheral blood. The source is a human donor in a cohort sampled during active COVID-19. The CDR3 runs from the conserved cysteine through the conserved F or W. The D gene is left open where the match is weak. The size entry is marked missing in some rows and otherwise reads once, few, many or a size class.

v_call	clone_size	d_call	j_call	cdr3_nt	cdr3_aa
TRBV2	.	TRBD1	TRBJ1-2	TGTGCCAGCCGGACAGGGGTTAGCTATGGCTACACCTTC	CASRTGVSYGYTF
TRBV25-1	few	.	TRBJ1-5	TGTGCCAGCAGTAACGTACAGGAAAATCAGCCCCAGCATTTT	CASSNVQENQPQHF
TRBV27	.	.	TRBJ2-7	TGTGCCAGCAGTTTATCGGGCTTTTACTACGAGCAGTACTTC	CASSLSGFYYEQYF
TRBV9	few	TRBD1	TRBJ2-7	TGTGCCAGCAGCGAAGGACAGGGATGGTCCTACGAGCAGTACTTC	CASSEGQGWSYEQYF
TRBV28	.	TRBD1	TRBJ2-5	TGTGCCAGCAGTCCTCGGGACAGGGGACAAGAGACCCAGTACTTC	CASSPRDRGQETQYF
TRBV18	.	TRBD1	TRBJ1-5	TGTGCCAGCTCAGCCGACAGGGTTTATGTGTCTGGTCAGCCCCAGCATTTT	CASSADRVYVSGQPQHF
TRBV4-1	.	TRBD1	TRBJ2-1	TGCGCCAGCAGCCAAGAAGGGACAGCCAACAATGAGCAGTTCTTC	CASSQEGTANNEQFF
TRBV9	.	.	TRBJ1-6	TGTGCCAGCAGCGTAGTAGGCCAGGGGAATTCACCCCTCCACTTT	CASSVVGQGNSPLHF
TRBV29-1	.	TRBD1	TRBJ2-1	TGCAGCGACCGACAGGGTTACAATGAGCAGTTCTTC	CSDRQGYNEQFF
TRBV30	.	TRBD1	TRBJ1-5	TGTGCCTGGAGTGACCGGGACAGGGGTTATCAGCCCCAGCATTTT	CAWSDRDRGYQPQHF
TRBV6-1	few	.	TRBJ1-6	TGTGCCAGCAGTGAAGGGAGCTGGTCCTATAATTCACCCCTCCACTTT	CASSEGSWSYNSPLHF
TRBV2	.	.	TRBJ2-1	TGTGCCAGCAGCCCTAGCGATCGGTACAATGAGCAGTTCTTC	CASSPSDRYNEQFF
TRBV7-3	.	.	TRBJ2-3	TGTGCCAGCAGCCTAACCTCAGGCACAGATACGCAGTATTTT	CASSLTSGTDTQYF
TRBV7-9	.	TRBD2	TRBJ2-3	TGTGCCAGCCGCGGGGGGAGTTCCCCCACAGATACGCAGTATTTT	CASRGGSSPTDTQYF
TRBV30	.	TRBD1	TRBJ1-1	TGTGCCTGGAGGCGACCGCAGGGGGCGAACACTGAAGCTTTCTTT	CAWRRPQGANTEAFF
TRBV28	.	.	TRBJ1-6	TGTGCCAGCGGCCCGCCGGGGAGACGTAATTCACCCCTCCACTTT	CASGPPGRRNSPLHF
TRBV2	.	.	TRBJ1-1	TGTGCCAGCAGTTCACAGGGACACAACACTGAAGCTTTCTTT	CASSSQGHNTEAFF
TRBV27	.	.	TRBJ2-7	TGTGCCAGCAATATCTTTCGACAGGTAATTTACGAGCAGTACTTC	CASNIFRQVIYEQYF
TRBV10-3	.	TRBD1	TRBJ1-5	TGTGCCATCGCCGGGACAGGGGGCATTCAGCCCCAGCATTTT	CAIAGTGGIQPQHF
TRBV27	.	TRBD2	TRBJ2-7	TGTGCCAGCAGTCGACTTTTCCAGCGGGACCAAACCTACGAGCAGTACTTC	CASSRLFQRDQTYEQYF
TRBV15	.	TRBD2	TRBJ2-1	TGTGCCACCAGCACCCAAGCGGAGTGGCTAGCGGGAGGACCGAGCTCCTACAATGAGCAGTTCTTC	CATSTQAEWLAGGPSSYNEQFF
TRBV6-6	once	.	TRBJ2-7	TGTGCCAGCAGTTACGAAGAGTATGTCGGCGAGCAGTACTTC	CASSYEEYVGEQYF
TRBV30	.	TRBD2	TRBJ2-1	TGTGCCTGGATCTTGGGACGGACTAGCGGGAGCCTCCCCTACAATGAGCAGTTCTTC	CAWILGRTSGSLPYNEQFF
TRBV2	.	.	TRBJ2-3	TGTGCCAGCAGTCCTGACATAAGCACAGATACGCAGTATTTT	CASSPDISTDTQYF
TRBV2	.	TRBD1	TRBJ2-3	TGTGCCAGCGAACCTGGACAGGTCCCAGATACGCAGTATTTT	CASEPGQVPDTQYF
TRBV2	once	.	TRBJ2-3	TGTGCCAGCAGTGAATCCCTAGTCACAGATACGCAGTATTTT	CASSESLVTDTQYF
TRBV7-2	.	.	TRBJ1-5	TGTGCCAGCAGCTTAGGCCCAGTTTACAATCAGCCCCAGCATTTT	CASSLGPVYNQPQHF
TRBV6-2/TRBV6-3	.	.	TRBJ2-7	TGTGCCAGCAGTTTTGCGGTCTACGAGCAGTACTTC	CASSFAVYEQYF
TRBV28	.	.	TRBJ2-1	TGTGCCAGCAGAAGTGTTAATGGGCCCAATGAGCAGTTCTTC	CASRSVNGPNEQFF
TRBV25-1	few	.	TRBJ2-7	TGTGCCAGCAGTGATGGGGACATCCGCTCCTACGAGCAGTACTTC	CASSDGDIRSYEQYF
TRBV28	.	TRBD1	TRBJ2-4	TGTGCCAGCACCCCAGGGGGCAAAAACATTCAGTACTTC	CASTPGGKNIQYF
TRBV6-5	.	.	TRBJ1-2	TGTGCCAGCAGTTACGCAGGGGCTCAGACCATGGGCTACACCTTC	CASSYAGAQTMGYTF
TRBV20-1	.	TRBD1	TRBJ1-2	TGCAGTGCCCAGGGGGCGAACGGCTACACCTTC	CSAQGANGYTF
TRBV3-1/TRBV3-2	.	TRBD2	TRBJ2-3	TGTGCCAGCAGCCAAGGGTTTAGCGGGACCCTAGATACGCAGTATTTT	CASSQGFSGTLDTQYF
TRBV6-5	.	.	TRBJ1-1	TGTGCCAGCACCCACCCCCCGGTCGTAGTCACTGAAGCTTTCTTT	CASTHPPVVVTEAFF
TRBV5-1	.	TRBD2	TRBJ2-7	TGCGCCAGCAGCTTAGCCCCTCTAGCGGGACCCCCGGAGCAGTACTTC	CASSLAPLAGPPEQYF
TRBV5-1	.	TRBD1	TRBJ1-1	TGCGCCAGCAGCTACGGACAGGGGGGCACTGAAGCTTTCTTT	CASSYGQGGTEAFF
TRBV10-2	.	TRBD2	TRBJ2-3	TGCGCCAGCAGTTGGGCTAGCGGGAGCACAGATACGCAGTATTTT	CASSWASGSTDTQYF
TRBV30	.	.	TRBJ2-7	TGTGCCTGGAGTGTAGGGGTCGTGGGTTTTAACTACGAGCAGTACTTC	CAWSVGVVGFNYEQYF
TRBV5-1	.	.	TRBJ2-5	TGCGCCAGCAGCCGGAGGGCAGAGCAAGAGACCCAGTACTTC	CASSRRAEQETQYF
TRBV10-3	.	.	TRBJ2-7	TGTGCCATCAGTCCAATCGCAGTCAACGAGCAGTACTTC	CAISPIAVNEQYF
TRBV18	once	TRBD2	TRBJ2-3	TGTGCCAGCTCACGGGAGGGCGCGCAGTATTTT	CASSREGAQYF
TRBV29-1	.	TRBD1	TRBJ2-5	TGCAGCGCCCCGGGACAGGTACAAGAGACCCAGTACTTC	CSAPGQVQETQYF
TRBV29-1	.	.	TRBJ2-6	TGCAGCGAAGTGACAGGACCCCTCTCTGGGGCCAACGTCCTGACTTTC	CSEVTGPLSGANVLTF
TRBV20-1	.	.	TRBJ2-7	TGCAGTGCTAGTAGTCGGGGATGGGTCGAGCAGTACTTC	CSASSRGWVEQYF
TRBV12-3/TRBV12-4	.	.	TRBJ1-5	TGTGCCAGCAGCCCGACAGGTCTTCAGCCCCAGCATTTT	CASSPTGLQPQHF
TRBV24-1	.	.	TRBJ1-2	TGTGCCACCAGTGACCCGCAGGACTATGGCTACACCTTC	CATSDPQDYGYTF
TRBV2	.	.	TRBJ2-7	TGTGCCAGCAGTGTCCTAGGGGGGGGCAGGGACGAGCAGTACTTC	CASSVLGGGRDEQYF
TRBV4-1	few	.	TRBJ1-5	TGCGCCAGCAGCCAGGGCCCAGCCTATCAGCCCCAGCATTTT	CASSQGPAYQPQHF
TRBV11-2	few	.	TRBJ1-3	TGTGCCAGCAGCCGGCGGGGAGGGCAAACTAATGGAAACACCATATATTTT	CASSRRGGQTNGNTIYF
TRBV7-2	once	.	TRBJ2-7	TGTGCCAGCAGCTTCTTTTTCGACGAGCAGTACTTC	CASSFFFDEQYF
TRBV4-1	.	.	TRBJ1-1	TGCGCCAGCAGCCAAGATATCGGGGGAGGAGGTACTGAAGCTTTCTTT	CASSQDIGGGGTEAFF
TRBV7-2	.	.	TRBJ1-3	TGTGCCAGCAGCTTAGATTGGGGAGCCGGAAACACCATATATTTT	CASSLDWGAGNTIYF
TRBV11-2	.	.	TRBJ1-5	TGTGCCAGCAGCTTATGGGGAGCTAATCAGCCCCAGCATTTT	CASSLWGANQPQHF
TRBV7-7	few	TRBD1	TRBJ2-2	TGTGCTAGCAGCGCCCGACAGGGAAACACCGGGGAGCTGTTTTTT	CASSARQGNTGELFF
TRBV7-2	.	TRBD1	TRBJ2-7	TGTGCCAGCAGCGCCTTACCAGGGGGCGGCTACGAGCAGTACTTC	CASSALPGGGYEQYF
TRBV5-4	once	.	TRBJ1-1	TGTGCCAGCAGCCGTGAGGGCCTAAATACTGAAGCTTTCTTT	CASSREGLNTEAFF